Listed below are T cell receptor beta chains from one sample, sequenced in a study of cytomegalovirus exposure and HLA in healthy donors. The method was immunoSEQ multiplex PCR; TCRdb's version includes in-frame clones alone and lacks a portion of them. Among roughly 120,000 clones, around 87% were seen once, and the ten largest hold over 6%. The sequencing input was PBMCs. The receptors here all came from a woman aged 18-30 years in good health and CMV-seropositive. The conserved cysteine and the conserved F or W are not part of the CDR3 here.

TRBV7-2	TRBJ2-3	ASSFISGKDTQY
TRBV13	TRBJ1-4	ASSSRDRGRATNEKLF
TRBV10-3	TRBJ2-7	AISEFFLAYQGYEQY
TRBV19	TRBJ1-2	ASSPEGTGSGGYT
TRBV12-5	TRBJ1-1	ASGIDRDTEAF
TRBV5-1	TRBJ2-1	ASSLGMDGGWF
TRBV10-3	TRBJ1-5	AISEDSRSGPQH
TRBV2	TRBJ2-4	ASSVRGQSDIQY
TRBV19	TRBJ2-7	ASSIADRGLSYEQY
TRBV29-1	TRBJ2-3	SVAVGGRGDTQY
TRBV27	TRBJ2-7	ASSLAGGPHEQY
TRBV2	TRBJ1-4	ASRHHRDEDEKLF
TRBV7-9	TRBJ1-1	ASSLSSWGVNTEAF
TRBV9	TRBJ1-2	ASSQGQGVYGYT
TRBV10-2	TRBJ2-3	ASGDAGGRTDTQY
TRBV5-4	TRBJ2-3	ASTPGGQGAYTQY
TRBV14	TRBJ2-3	ASSQGYGRGRSDTQY
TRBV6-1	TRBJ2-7	ASSAKGGDYEQY
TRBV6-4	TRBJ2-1	ASSDSTGGYNEQF
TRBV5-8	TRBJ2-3	ASSLGGSTDTQY
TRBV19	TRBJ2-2	ASRDQGRPGELF
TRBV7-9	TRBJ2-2	ATQEFQTGGELF
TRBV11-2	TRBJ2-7	ASSDLAAYEQY
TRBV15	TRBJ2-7	ATSISSSYEQY
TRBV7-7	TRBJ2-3	ASSLHIYPWTALSTDTQY
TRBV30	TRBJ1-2	AWSATGVGGYT
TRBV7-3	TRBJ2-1	ASSLKVAGDSYNEQF
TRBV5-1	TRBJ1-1	ASSGRAGLNTEAF
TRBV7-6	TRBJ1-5	ASSVQEGSNQPQH
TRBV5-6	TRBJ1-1	ASSPSGGTANTEAF
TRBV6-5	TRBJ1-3	ASSYLQDSGNTIY
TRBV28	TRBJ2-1	ASSLAAWTSAYNEQF
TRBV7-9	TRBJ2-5	ASSRRAEETQY
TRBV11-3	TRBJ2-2	ASIEGGYLGLEGVGGELF
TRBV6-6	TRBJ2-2	ASSSRGPGELF
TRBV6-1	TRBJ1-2	ASSEPRGGGDGYT
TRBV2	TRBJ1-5	ASSGDRVNQPQH
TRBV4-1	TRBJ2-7	ASSPREEGRTYEQY
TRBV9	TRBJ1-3	ASSVGGRVAGNTIY
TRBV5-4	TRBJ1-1	ASSPRDRNTEAF
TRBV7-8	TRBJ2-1	ATSRTGGKNEQF
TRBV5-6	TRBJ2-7	ASSFGTGAYEQY
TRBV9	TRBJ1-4	ASSVSPQVAEKLF
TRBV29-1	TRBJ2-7	SVVTGQGDEQY
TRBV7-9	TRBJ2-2	ASSPSSGGAFAGELF
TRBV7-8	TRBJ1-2	ASSPGTGLYGYT
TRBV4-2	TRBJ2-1	ASSLTTSGSINEQF
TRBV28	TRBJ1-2	ASSLHRVGIPNYGYT
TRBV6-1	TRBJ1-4	ASGREANEKLF
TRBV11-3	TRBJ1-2	ASSFTGGVTGYT